The clone carrying this T cell receptor beta chain has ten or more counts. What it binds is unknown. V was pared by 10 bases and J by 2 bases, with 12 bases between. CDR3 length equals 13 residues. Germline V gives CDR1 MNHNS, CDR2 SASEGT. The data originate from a study of regulatory T cells in long-lasting Graves disease. Investigators prepared the TCR beta libraries by applying iRepertoire HTBI primers and Arm-PCR of CDR3 regions. TCRdb reanalysed the multiplex PCR reads using MiXCR and keeps one entry per CDR3 protein. This sample has roughly 490,000 distinct CDR3 sequences, with 22% found just once. Points from the study as a whole: Only a small sample size was used, which may have cut accuracy. Examination was confined to peripheral blood, excluding thyroid tissue. Among samples with persistent disease, TRBV28, TRBJ1-2 and TRBJ2-5 were favored. Patients with persistent Graves' had lower TCR diversity than newly diagnosed patients.

Stated time point: persistent/refractory GD, antithyroid drugs over 5 years with positive TRAb. Scientists built the TCR library using RNA that was extracted from PBMCs. This TCR was sampled from a female donor with Graves disease. The chain employs TRBV6-1 and TRBJ1-5, with a tentative D call TRBD1 (6 bases). The input for sequencing was peripheral blood mononuclear cells (PBMCs), taken when the disease was refractory, from a patient treated with antithyroid drugs. The DNA for the CDR3 is TGTGCCACCGAACAGGGAGGCAATCAGCCCCAGCATTTT. Its protein product is CATEQGGNQPQHF.